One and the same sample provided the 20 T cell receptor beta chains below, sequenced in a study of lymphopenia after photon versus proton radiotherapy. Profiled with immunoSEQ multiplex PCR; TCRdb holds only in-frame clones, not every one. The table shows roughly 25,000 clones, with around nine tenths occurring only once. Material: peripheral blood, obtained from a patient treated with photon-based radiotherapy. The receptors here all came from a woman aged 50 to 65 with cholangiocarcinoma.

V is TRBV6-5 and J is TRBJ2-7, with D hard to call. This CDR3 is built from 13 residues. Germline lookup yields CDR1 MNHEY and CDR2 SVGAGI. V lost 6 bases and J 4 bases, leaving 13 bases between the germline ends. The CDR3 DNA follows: TGTGCCAGCAGCCCCTCGCAGGAGTACGAGCAGTACTTC. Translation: CASSPSQEYEQYF.

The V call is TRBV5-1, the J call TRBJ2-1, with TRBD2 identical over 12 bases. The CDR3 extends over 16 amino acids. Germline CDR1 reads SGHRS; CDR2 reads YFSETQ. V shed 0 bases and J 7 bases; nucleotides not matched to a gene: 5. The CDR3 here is CASSLELAGGLNEQFF. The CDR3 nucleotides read TGCGCCAGCAGCTTGGAGCTAGCGGGGGGGCTTAATGAGCAGTTCTTC.

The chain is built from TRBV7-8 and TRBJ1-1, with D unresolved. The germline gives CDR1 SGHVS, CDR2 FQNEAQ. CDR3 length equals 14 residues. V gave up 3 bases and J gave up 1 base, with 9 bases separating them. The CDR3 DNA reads TGTGCCAGCAGCTTGGACGGGCCGAACACTGAAGCTTTCTTT. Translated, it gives CASSLDGPNTEAFF.

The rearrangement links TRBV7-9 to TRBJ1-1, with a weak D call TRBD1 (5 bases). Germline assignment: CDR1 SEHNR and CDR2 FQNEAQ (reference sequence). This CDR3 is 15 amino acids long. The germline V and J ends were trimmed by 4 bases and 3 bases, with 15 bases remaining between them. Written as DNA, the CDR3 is TGTGCCAGCAGCTCGACGGAGGGGAGGTACACTGAAGCTTTCTTT. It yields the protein CASSSTEGRYTEAFF.

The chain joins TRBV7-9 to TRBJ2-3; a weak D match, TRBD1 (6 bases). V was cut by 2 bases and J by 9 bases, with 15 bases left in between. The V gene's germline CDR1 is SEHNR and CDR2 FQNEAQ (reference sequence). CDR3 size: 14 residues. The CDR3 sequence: CASSLRQGSPTQYF. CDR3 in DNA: TGTGCCAGCAGCTTACGGCAGGGGAGCCCGACGCAGTATTTT.

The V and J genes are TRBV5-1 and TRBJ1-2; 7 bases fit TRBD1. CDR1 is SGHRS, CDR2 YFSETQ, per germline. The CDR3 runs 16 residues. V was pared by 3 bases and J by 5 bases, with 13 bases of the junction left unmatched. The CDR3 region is CASSSWTGSYIYGYTF. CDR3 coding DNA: TGCGCCAGCAGCTCATGGACAGGCTCCTATATATATGGCTACACCTTC.

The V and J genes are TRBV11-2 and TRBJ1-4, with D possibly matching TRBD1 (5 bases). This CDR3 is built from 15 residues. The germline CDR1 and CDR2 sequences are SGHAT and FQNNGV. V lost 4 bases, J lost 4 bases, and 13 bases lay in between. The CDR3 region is CASSSFGRDNEKLFF. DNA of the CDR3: TGTGCCAGCAGCTCCTTTGGCAGGGATAATGAAAAACTGTTTTTT.

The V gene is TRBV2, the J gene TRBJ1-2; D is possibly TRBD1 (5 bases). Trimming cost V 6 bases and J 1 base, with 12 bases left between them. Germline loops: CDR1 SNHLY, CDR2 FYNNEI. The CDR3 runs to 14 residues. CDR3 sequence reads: CASRFGTDNYGYTF. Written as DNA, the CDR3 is TGTGCCAGCAGATTCGGGACCGATAACTATGGCTACACCTTC.

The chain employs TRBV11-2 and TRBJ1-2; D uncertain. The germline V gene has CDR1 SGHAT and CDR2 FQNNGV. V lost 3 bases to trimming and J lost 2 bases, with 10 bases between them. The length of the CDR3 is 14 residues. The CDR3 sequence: CASSLEGGNYGYTF. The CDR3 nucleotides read TGTGCCAGCAGCTTGGAGGGAGGAAACTATGGCTACACCTTC.

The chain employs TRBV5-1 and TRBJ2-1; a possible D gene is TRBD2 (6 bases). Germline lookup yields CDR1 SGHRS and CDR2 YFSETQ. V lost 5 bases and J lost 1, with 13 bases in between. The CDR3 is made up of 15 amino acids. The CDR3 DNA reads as TGCGCCAGCAGTTCCGGAGGGCTTTCCTACAATGAGCAGTTCTTC. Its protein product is CASSSGGLSYNEQFF.

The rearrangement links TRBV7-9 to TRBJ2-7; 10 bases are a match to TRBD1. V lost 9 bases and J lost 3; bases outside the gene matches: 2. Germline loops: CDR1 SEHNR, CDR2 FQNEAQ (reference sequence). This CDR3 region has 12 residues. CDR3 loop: CARDRGHYEQYF. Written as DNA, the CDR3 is TGTGCCAGAGACAGGGGGCACTACGAGCAGTACTTC.

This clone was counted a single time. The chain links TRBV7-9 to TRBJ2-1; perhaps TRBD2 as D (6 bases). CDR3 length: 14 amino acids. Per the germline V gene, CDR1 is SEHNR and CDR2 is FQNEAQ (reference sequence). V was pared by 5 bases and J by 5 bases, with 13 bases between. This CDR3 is CASSRGTLDNEQFF. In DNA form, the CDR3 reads TGTGCCAGCAGCCGGGGGACTCTCGACAATGAGCAGTTCTTC.

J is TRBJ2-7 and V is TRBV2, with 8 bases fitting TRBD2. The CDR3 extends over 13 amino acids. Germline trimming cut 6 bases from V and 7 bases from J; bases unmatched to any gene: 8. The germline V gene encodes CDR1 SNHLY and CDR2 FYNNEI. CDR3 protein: CASRAGLADEQYF. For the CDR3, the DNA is TGTGCCAGCAGAGCTGGACTAGCCGATGAGCAGTACTTC.

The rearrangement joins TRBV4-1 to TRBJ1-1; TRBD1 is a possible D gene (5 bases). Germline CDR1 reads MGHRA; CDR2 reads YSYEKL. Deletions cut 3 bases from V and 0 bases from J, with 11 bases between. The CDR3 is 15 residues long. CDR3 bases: TGCGCCAGCAGCCAGGACGGGACGGTGAACACTGAAGCTTTCTTT. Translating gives CASSQDGTVNTEAFF.

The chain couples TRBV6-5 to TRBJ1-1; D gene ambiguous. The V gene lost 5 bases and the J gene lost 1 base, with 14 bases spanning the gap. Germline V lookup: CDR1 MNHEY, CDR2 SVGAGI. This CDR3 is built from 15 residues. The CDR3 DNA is TGTGCCAGCAGTATATTTGTGGGTGGGAACACTGAAGCTTTCTTT. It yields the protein CASSIFVGGNTEAFF.

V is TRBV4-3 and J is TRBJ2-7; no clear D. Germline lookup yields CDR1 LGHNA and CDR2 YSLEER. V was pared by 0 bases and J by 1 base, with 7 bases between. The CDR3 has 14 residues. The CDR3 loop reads CASSQESGSYEQYF. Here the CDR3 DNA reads TGCGCCAGCAGCCAAGAATCTGGGTCCTACGAGCAGTACTTC.

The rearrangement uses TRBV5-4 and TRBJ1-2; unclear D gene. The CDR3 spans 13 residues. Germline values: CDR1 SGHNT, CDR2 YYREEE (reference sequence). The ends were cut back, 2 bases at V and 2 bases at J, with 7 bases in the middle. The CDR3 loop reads CASSFPANYGYTF. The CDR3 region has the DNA TGTGCCAGCAGCTTTCCAGCCAACTATGGCTACACCTTC.

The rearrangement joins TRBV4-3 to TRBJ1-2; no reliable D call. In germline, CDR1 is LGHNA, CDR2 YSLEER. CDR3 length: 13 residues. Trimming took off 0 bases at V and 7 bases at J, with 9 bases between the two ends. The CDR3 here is CASSQDGVGGYTF. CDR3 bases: TGCGCCAGCAGCCAAGATGGGGTTGGTGGCTACACCTTC.

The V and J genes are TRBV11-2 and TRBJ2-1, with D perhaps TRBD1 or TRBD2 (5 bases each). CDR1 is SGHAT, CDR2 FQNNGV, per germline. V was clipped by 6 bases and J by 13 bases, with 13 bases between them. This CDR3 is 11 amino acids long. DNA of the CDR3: TGTGCCAGCAGTTTGGGACGGGACCAGTTCTTC. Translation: CASSLGRDQFF.

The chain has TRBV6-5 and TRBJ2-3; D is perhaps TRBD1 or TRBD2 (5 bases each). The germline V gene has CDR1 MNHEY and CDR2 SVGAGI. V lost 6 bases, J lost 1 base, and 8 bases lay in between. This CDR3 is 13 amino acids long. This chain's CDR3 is CASRGDRTDTQYF. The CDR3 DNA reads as TGTGCCAGCAGGGGGGACCGCACAGATACGCAGTATTTT.